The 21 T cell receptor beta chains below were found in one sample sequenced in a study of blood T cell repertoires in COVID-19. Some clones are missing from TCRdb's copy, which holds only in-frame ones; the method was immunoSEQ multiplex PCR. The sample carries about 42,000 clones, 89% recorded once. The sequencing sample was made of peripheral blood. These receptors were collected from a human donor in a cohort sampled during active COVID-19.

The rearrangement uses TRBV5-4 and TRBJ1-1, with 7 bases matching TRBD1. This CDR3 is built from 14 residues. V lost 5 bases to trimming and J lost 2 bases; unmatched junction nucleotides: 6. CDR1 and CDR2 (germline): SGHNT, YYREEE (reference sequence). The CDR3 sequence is CASRHQGDNTEAFF. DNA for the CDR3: TGTGCCAGCAGACATCAGGGGGATAACACTGAAGCTTTCTTT. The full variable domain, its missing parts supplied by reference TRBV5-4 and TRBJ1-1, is ETGVTQSPTHLIKTRGQQVTLRCSSQSGHNTVSWYQQALGQGPQFIFQYYREEENGRGNFPPRFSGLQFPNYSSELNVNALELDDSALYLCASRHQGDNTEAFFGQGTRLTVV.

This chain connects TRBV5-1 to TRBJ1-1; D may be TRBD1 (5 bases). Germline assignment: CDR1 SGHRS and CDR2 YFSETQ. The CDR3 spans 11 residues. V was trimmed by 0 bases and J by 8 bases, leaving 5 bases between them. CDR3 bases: TGCGCCAGCAGCTTGGACAGGGAAGCTTTCTTT. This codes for CASSLDREAFF.

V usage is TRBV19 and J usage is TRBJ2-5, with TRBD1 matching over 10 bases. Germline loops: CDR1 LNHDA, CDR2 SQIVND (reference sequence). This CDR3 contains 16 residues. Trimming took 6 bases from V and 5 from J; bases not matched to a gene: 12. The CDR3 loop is CASRRVGTGDVETQYF. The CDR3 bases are TGTGCCAGTAGACGCGTCGGGACAGGGGATGTTGAGACCCAGTACTTC.

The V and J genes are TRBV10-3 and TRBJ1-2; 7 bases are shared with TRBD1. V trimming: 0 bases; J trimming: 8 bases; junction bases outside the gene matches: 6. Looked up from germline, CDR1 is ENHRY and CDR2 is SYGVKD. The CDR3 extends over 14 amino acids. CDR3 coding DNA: TGTGCCATCAGTGAGTCAGGAGGGGGCAAAGGCTACACCTTC. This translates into CAISESGGGKGYTF.

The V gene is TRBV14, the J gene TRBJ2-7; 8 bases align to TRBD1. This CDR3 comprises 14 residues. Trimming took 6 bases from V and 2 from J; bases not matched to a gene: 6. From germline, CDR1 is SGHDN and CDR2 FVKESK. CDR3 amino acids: CASSYTTGAYEQYF. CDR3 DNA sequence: TGTGCCAGCAGTTACACGACAGGGGCCTACGAGCAGTACTTC.

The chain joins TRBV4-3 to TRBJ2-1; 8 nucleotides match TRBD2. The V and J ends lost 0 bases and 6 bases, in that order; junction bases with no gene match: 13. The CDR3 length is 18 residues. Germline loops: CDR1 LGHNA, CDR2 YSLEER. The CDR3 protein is CASSQDWSGGYPVNEQFF. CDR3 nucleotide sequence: TGCGCCAGCAGCCAAGATTGGAGCGGGGGTTACCCCGTCAATGAGCAGTTCTTC.

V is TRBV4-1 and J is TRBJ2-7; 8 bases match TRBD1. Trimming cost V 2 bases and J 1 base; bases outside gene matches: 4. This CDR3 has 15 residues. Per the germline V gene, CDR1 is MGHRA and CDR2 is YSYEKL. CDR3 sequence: CASSQLQGVSYEQYF. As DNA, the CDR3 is TGCGCCAGCAGCCAACTACAGGGGGTTTCCTACGAGCAGTACTTC.

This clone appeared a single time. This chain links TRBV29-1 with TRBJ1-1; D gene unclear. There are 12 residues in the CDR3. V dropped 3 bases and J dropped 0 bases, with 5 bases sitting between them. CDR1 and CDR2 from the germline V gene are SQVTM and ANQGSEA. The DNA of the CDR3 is TGCAGCGTTGATATTATGAACACTGAAGCTTTCTTT. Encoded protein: CSVDIMNTEAFF.

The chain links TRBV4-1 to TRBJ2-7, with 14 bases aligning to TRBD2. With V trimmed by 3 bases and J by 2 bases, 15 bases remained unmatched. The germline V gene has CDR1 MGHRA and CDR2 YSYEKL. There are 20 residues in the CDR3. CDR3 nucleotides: TGCGCCAGCAGCCATCCAAGGACTAGCGGGGGGTCCTACCAGGCCTACGAGCAGTACTTC. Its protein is CASSHPRTSGGSYQAYEQYF.

CDR3 nucleotides: TGTGCCAGCAGCTTGGCAGGAGGTGTTAATCAGCCCCAGCATTTT. Its translation is CASSLAGGVNQPQHF. The rearrangement joins TRBV5-5 to TRBJ1-5; D uncertain. Germline loops: CDR1 SGHKS, CDR2 YYEKEE (reference sequence). V gave up 0 bases and J gave up 4 bases, with 11 bases separating them. The CDR3 extends over 15 amino acids.

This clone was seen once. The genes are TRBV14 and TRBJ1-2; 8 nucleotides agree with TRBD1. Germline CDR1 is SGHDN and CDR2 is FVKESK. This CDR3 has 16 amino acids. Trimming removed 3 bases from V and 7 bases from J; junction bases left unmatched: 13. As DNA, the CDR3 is TGTGCCAGCAGCCAGGGGGACCAGGGGGCGACGTTTGGCTACACCTTC. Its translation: CASSQGDQGATFGYTF.

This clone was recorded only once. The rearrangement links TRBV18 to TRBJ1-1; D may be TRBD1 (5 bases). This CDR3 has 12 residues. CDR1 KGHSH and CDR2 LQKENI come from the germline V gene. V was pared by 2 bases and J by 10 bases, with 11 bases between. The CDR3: CASSPGRVGAFF. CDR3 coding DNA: TGTGCCAGCTCACCAGGCAGGGTAGGAGCTTTCTTT.

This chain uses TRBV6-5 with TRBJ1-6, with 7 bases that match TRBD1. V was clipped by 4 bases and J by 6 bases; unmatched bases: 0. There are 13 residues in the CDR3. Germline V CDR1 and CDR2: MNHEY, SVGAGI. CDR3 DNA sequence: TGTGCCAGCAGTTGGGACAGTAATTCACCCCTCCACTTT. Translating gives CASSWDSNSPLHF.

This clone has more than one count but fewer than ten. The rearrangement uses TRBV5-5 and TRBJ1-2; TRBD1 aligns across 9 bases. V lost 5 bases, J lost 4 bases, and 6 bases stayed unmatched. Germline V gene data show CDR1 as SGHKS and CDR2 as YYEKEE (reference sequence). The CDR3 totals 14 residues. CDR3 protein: CASSFTGGSYGYTF. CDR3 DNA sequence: TGTGCCAGCAGTTTTACAGGGGGCTCCTATGGCTACACCTTC.

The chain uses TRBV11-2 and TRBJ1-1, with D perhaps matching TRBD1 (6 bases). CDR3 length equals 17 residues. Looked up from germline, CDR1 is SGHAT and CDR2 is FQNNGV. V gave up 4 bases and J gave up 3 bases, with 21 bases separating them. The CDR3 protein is CASSSESWGRNYTEAFF. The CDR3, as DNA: TGTGCCAGCAGCTCCGAGTCATGGGGGCGGAATTACACTGAAGCTTTCTTT.

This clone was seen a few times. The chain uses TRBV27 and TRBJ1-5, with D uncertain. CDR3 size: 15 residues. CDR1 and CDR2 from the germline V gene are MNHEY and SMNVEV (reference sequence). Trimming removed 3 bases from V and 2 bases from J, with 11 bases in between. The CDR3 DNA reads TGTGCCAGCAGTTTGGCGGGAGTTGGCAATCAGCCCCAGCATTTT. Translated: CASSLAGVGNQPQHF.

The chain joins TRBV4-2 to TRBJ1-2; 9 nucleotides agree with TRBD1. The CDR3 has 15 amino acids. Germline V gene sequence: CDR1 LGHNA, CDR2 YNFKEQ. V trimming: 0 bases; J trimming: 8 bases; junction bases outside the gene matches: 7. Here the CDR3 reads CASSQDQDRGAGYTF. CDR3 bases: TGTGCCAGCAGCCAAGATCAGGACAGGGGAGCGGGCTACACCTTC.

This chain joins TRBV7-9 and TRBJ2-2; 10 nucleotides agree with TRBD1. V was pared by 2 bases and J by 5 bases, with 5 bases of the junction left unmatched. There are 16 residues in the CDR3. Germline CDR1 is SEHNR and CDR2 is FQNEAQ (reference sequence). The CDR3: CASSLLGQGVTGELFF. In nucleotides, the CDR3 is TGTGCCAGCAGCTTACTAGGACAGGGGGTGACCGGGGAGCTGTTTTTT.

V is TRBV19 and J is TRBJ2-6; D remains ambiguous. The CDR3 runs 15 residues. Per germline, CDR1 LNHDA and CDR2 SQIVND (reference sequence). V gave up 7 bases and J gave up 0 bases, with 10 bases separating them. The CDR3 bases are TGTGCCAGTACCACGCAGTTCTCTGGGGCCAACGTCCTGACTTTC. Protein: CASTTQFSGANVLTF.

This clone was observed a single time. As DNA, the CDR3 is TGTGCCAGTACCGCCGCGGGCAGCTTGCGACCCTATGGCTACACCTTC. Residues: CASTAAGSLRPYGYTF. V gene TRBV19 combines with J gene TRBJ1-2; no clear D gene. Germline V gene sequence: CDR1 LNHDA, CDR2 SQIVND (reference sequence). Trimming shortened V by 7 bases and J by 4 bases, and 22 bases separated the two germline ends. This CDR3 contains 16 residues.

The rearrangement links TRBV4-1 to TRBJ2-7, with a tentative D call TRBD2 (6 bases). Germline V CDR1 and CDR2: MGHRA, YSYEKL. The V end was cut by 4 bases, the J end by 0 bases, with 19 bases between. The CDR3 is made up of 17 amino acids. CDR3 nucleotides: TGCGCCAGCAGCCTTCTACCAGTCGGGGGTTCCTCCTACGAGCAGTACTTC. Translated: CASSLLPVGGSSYEQYF.